This TCR beta chain was sequenced during a study of human T cells and chemical hapten exposure. Only a few counts were recorded for this clonotype. Its specificity is not known. Indicated time point: patch test 3, about 24 weeks after DPC sensitization. Stated treatment: therapeutic diphenylcyclopropenone sensitization with weekly scalp DPC. The CDR3 runs to 15 residues. V shed 4 bases and J shed 2 bases, with 11 bases lying between them. The V gene's germline CDR1 is LNHDA and CDR2 SQIVND (reference sequence). Points from the study as a whole: Versus controls, expanded TCRs had significantly more large CDR3 similarity clusters. No alteration of TCRs above 1 in 1000 frequency was seen with DPC sensitization.

One entry per CDR3 protein, called by TCRdb with MiXCR from the RACE reads. The sample holds tens of thousands of distinct CDR3 sequences, 11% seen once. Specimen: whole blood, collected in connection with sensitization to the hapten diphenylcyclopropenone (DPC). This chain links TRBV19 with TRBJ2-2; a weak D match, TRBD2 (6 bases). This TCR was recovered from a woman aged 30 to 39 with alopecia areata. Some clones in this sample may be carry-over from other donors' samples. CDR3: CASSTGTDNTGELFF. In DNA form, the CDR3 reads TGTGCCAGTAGTACCGGGACTGACAACACCGGGGAGCTGTTTTTT.